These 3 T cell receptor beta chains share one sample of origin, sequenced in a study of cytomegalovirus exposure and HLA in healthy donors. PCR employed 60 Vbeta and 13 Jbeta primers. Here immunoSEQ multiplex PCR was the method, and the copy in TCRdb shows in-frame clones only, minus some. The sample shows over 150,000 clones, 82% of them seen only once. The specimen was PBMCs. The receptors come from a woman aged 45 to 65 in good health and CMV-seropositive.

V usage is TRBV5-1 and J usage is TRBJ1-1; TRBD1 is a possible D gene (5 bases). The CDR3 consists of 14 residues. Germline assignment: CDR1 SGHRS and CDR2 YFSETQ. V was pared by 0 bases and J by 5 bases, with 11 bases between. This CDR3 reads CASSLGVGTTEAFF. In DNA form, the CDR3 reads TGCGCCAGCAGCTTGGGGGTAGGGACTACTGAAGCTTTCTTT.

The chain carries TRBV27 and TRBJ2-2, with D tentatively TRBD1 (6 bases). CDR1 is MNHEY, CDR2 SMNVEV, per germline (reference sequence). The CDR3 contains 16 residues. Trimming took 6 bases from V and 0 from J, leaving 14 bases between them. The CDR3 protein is CASRLRQDSNTGELFF. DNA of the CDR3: TGTGCCAGCAGACTTAGACAGGACTCGAACACCGGGGAGCTGTTTTTT.

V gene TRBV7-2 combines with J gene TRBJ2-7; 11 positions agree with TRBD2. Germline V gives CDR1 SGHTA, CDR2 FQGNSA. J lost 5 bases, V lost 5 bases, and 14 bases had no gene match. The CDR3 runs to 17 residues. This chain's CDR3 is CASSRQLSTSGSHEQYF. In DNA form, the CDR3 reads TGTGCCAGCAGCCGCCAGCTTAGCACTAGCGGGAGCCACGAGCAGTACTTC. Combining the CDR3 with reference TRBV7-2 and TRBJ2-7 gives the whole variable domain GAGVSQSPSNKVTEKGKDVELRCDPISGHTALYWYRQSLGQGLEFLIYFQGNSAPDKSGLPSDRFSAERTGGSVSTLTIQRTQQEDSAVYLCASSRQLSTSGSHEQYFGPGTRLTVT.